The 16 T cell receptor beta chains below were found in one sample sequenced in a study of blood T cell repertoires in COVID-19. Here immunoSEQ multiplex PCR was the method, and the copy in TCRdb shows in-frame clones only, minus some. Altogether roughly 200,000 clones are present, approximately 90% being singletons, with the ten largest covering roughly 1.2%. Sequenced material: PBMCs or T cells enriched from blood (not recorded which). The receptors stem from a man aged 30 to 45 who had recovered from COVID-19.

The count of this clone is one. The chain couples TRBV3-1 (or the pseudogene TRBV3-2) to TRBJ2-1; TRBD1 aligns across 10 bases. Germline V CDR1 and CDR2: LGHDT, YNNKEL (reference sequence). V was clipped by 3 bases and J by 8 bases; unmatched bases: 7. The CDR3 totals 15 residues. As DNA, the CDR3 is TGTGCCAGCAGCCAGCAGGACAGGGGGTTTTATGAGCAGTTCTTC. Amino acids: CASSQQDRGFYEQFF.

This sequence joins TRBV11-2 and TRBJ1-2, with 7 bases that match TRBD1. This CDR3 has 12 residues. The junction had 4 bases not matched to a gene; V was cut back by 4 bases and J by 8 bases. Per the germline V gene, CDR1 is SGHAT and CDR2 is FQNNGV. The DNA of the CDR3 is TGTGCCAGCAGCTCCACAGGGGACGGCTACACCTTC. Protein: CASSSTGDGYTF.

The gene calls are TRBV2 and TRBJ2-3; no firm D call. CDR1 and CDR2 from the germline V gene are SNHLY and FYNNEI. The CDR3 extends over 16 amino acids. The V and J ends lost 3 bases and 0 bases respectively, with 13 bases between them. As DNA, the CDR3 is TGTGCCAGCAGTGATTCCCCGGTAATTAGCACAGATACGCAGTATTTT. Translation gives CASSDSPVISTDTQYF.

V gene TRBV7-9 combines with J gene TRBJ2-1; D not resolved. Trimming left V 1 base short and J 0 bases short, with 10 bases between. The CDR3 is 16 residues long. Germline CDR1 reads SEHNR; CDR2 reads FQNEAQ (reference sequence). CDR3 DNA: TGTGCCAGCAGCTTAGGAGCGTCGAGCTCCTACAATGAGCAGTTCTTC. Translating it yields CASSLGASSSYNEQFF.

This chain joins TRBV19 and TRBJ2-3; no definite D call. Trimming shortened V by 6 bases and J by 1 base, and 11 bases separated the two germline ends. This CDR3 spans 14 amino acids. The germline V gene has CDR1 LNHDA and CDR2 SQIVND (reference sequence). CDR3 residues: CASRPWSGTDTQYF. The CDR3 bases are TGTGCCAGTAGACCCTGGTCAGGCACAGATACGCAGTATTTT.

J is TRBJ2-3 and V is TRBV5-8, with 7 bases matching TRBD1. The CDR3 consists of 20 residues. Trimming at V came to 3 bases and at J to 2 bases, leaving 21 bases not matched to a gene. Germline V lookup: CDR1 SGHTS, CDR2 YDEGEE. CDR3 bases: TGTGCCAGCAGCTCAAGACAGGGATGGGGGACGACCTATTCCACAGATACGCAGTATTTT. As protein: CASSSRQGWGTTYSTDTQYF.

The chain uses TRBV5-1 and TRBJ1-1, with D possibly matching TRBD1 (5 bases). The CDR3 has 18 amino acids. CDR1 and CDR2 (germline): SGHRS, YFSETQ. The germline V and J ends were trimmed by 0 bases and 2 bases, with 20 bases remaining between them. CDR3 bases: TGCGCCAGCAGCTTGGCCGGGTCAGGGTGGTTGGGTAACACTGAAGCTTTCTTT. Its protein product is CASSLAGSGWLGNTEAFF.

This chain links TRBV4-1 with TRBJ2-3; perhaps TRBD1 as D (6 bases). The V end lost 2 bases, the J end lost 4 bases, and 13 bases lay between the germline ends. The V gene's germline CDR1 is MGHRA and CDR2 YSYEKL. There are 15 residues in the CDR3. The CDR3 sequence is CASSQLAGVPDTQYF. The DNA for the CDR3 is TGCGCCAGCAGCCAATTAGCAGGGGTTCCAGATACGCAGTATTTT.

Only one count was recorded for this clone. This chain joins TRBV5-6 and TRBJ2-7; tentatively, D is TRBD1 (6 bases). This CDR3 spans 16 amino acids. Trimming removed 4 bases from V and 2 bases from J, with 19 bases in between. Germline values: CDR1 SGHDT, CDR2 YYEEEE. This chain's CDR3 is CASSTVETGTTYEQYF. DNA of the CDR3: TGTGCCAGCAGCACCGTGGAAACCGGGACAACCTACGAGCAGTACTTC.

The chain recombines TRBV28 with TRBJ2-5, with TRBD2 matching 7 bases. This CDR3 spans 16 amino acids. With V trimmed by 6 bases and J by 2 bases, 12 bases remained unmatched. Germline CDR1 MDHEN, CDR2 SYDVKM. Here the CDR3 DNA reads TGTGCCAGCAGCCGAGTTGGGAGGGGTGGGCAAGAGACCCAGTACTTC. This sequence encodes CASSRVGRGGQETQYF.

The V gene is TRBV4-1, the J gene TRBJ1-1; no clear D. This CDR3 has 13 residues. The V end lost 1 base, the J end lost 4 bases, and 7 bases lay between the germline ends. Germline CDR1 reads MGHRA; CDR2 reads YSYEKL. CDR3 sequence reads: CASSQVFGTEAFF. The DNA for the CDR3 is TGCGCCAGCAGCCAAGTATTCGGCACTGAAGCTTTCTTT.

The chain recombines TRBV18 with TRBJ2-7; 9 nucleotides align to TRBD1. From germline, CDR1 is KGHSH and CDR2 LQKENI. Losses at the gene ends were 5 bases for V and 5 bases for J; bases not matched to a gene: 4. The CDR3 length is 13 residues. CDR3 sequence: CASSRDRVHEQYF. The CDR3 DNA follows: TGTGCCAGCTCAAGGGACAGGGTCCACGAGCAGTACTTC.

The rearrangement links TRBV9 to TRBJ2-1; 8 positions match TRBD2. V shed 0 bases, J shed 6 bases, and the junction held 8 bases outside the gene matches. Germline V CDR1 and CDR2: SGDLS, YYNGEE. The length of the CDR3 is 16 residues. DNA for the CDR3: TGTGCCAGCAGCGTAGGGGCTAGCGGGTACCCCAATGAGCAGTTCTTC. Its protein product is CASSVGASGYPNEQFF.

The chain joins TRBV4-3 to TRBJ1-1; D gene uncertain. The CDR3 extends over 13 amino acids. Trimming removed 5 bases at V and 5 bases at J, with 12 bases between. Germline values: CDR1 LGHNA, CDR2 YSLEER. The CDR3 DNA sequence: TGCGCCAGCAGCGATGGACGAGGGACTGAAGCTTTCTTT. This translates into CASSDGRGTEAFF.

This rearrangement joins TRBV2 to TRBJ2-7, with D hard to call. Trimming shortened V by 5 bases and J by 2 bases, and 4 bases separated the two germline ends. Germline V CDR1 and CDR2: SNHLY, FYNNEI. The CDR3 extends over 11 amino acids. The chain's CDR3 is CASSLTYEQYF. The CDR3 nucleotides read TGTGCCAGCAGTCTTACCTACGAGCAGTACTTC.

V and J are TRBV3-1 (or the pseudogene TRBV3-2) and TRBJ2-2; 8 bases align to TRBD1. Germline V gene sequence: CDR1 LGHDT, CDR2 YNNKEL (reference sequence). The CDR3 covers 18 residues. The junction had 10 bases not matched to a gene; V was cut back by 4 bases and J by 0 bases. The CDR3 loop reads CASSPRDRSLTNTGELFF. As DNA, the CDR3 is TGTGCCAGCAGCCCCCGGGACAGGTCTCTTACGAACACCGGGGAGCTGTTTTTT.